The rows below give T cell receptor beta chains drawn from one sample of a study of CD8 T cells in ankylosing spondylitis. TCRdb processed the 5' RACE reads anew with MiXCR; each CDR3 protein has one entry. Of hundreds of thousands of distinct CDR3 sequences listed, around 26% were seen once; the top ten hold roughly 0.8%. Input material: blood, either unsorted or a sorted T cell fraction (not recorded which). These receptors came from a male donor with ankylosing spondylitis. Both conserved end residues are part of each CDR3. The D gene is left open where the match is weak. Clone size is not always given. Where it is, it says once, few, many or a class for expanded clones.

J gene,V gene,D gene,clone size,CDR3 DNA,CDR3 protein
TRBJ2-1,TRBV6-1,-,-,TGTGCCAGCAGTGAAGCGGGGCTCTACAATGAGCAGTTCTTC,CASSEAGLYNEQFF
TRBJ1-2,TRBV5-1,-,few,TGCGCCAGCAGCTTGGCCGAACAGGCTCTCGTTGGCTACACCTTC,CASSLAEQALVGYTF
TRBJ2-1,TRBV14,-,-,TGTGCCAGCAGCCAAGATGCCTGGATAAGCCTCCAAAGGGATGAGCAGTTCTTC,CASSQDAWISLQRDEQFF
TRBJ1-1,TRBV4-2,TRBD1,few,TGTGCCAGCAGCCAAGAGGGACAGCGGATCACTGAAGCTTTCTTT,CASSQEGQRITEAFF
TRBJ2-5,TRBV12-3/TRBV12-4,-,-,TGTGCCAGCAGCCTGGGGTTAGAAGAGACCCAGTACTTC,CASSLGLEETQYF
TRBJ2-5,TRBV5-1,TRBD2,-,TGCGCCAGCAGCTCGAGACTAGCGGGGACAGAGACCCAGTACTTC,CASSSRLAGTETQYF
TRBJ2-1,TRBV5-1,TRBD2,few,TGCGCCAGCAGCCCCAGGACTAGCGCCACGAGGAATGAGCAGTTCTTC,CASSPRTSATRNEQFF
TRBJ2-7,TRBV5-1,-,few,TGCGCCAGCAGCTTGGGGGACACAGACAGCTCCTACGAGCAGTACTTC,CASSLGDTDSSYEQYF
TRBJ2-1,TRBV7-2,-,few,TGTGCCAGCAGAGGAGACAGCTACAATGAGCAGTTCTTC,CASRGDSYNEQFF
TRBJ2-2,TRBV12-3/TRBV12-4,TRBD1,few,TGTGCCAGCAAAGGGGGCTTTAACACCGGGGAGCTGTTTTTT,CASKGGFNTGELFF
TRBJ2-1,TRBV20-1,TRBD2,-,TGCAGTGGACCGACTAGCGGGAGCCCCAATGAGCAGTTCTTC,CSGPTSGSPNEQFF
TRBJ2-1,TRBV5-1,TRBD2,-,TGCGCCAGCAGCTACCGGGGGGCGGGAGGTGGTGAGCAGTTCTTC,CASSYRGAGGGEQFF
TRBJ2-1,TRBV4-1,-,few,TGCGCCAGCAGCCAAGAGGCGGGGAGGACTTACAATGAGCAGTTCTTC,CASSQEAGRTYNEQFF
TRBJ1-1,TRBV12-3/TRBV12-4,-,few,TGTGCCAGCAGTTTTCAGGGGCAGTTGGCTGAAGCTTTCTTT,CASSFQGQLAEAFF
TRBJ2-5,TRBV20-1,-,-,TGCAGTGCTTCTCCCGGGCTTCAAGAGACCCAGTACTTC,CSASPGLQETQYF
TRBJ2-2,TRBV11-2,TRBD2,-,TGTGCCAGCAGACGGACTAGCGGGAGTGCCGGGGAGCTGTTTTTT,CASRRTSGSAGELFF
TRBJ1-2,TRBV20-1,TRBD1,few,TGCAGTGCTAGAGCCCTCCTGGGACAGGGAATTAACTATGGCTACACCTTC,CSARALLGQGINYGYTF
TRBJ1-1,TRBV20-1,-,-,TGCAGTGCCTTGGGCCCCTGGGAGACTGAAGCTTTCTTT,CSALGPWETEAFF
TRBJ2-1,TRBV5-1,-,few,TGCGCCAGCAGCTCCCGGGACCTTGAGCAGTTCTTC,CASSSRDLEQFF
TRBJ2-1,TRBV5-1,-,-,TGCGCCAGCAGCTTGGATGGGGAGAGCTCCTACAATGAGCAGTTCTTC,CASSLDGESSYNEQFF
TRBJ2-2,TRBV3-1,-,many,TGTGCCAGCAGCCAATACGACCGGACCGGGGAGCTGTTTTTT,CASSQYDRTGELFF
TRBJ2-1,TRBV5-1,-,many,TGCGCCAGCTCGAATGGGGGCCGGGGCAATGAGCAGTTCTTC,CASSNGGRGNEQFF
TRBJ2-5,TRBV6-2/TRBV6-3,-,few,TGTGCCAGCAGTTCAACAAAAGAGACCCAGTACTTC,CASSSTKETQYF
TRBJ1-1,TRBV6-6,-,-,TGTGCCAGCAGGAGAGGGGACGAAGCTTTCTTT,CASRRGDEAFF
TRBJ1-4,TRBV7-8,-,-,TGTGCCAGCAGCTACCGGTCGGCAGGAGGAAGCGAAAAACTGTTTTTT,CASSYRSAGGSEKLFF
TRBJ2-7,TRBV29-1,-,-,TGCAGCGTTGAGATGACGGGGACTGGGGAGCAGTACTTC,CSVEMTGTGEQYF
TRBJ2-5,TRBV3-1,TRBD2,-,TGTGCCACCACCCGGGCAGGGAGGGTCCAAGAGACCCAGTACTTC,CATTRAGRVQETQYF
TRBJ2-7,TRBV6-5,-,-,TGTGCCAGCAGTTACACCAGGGACTCCTCCTACGAGCAGTACTTC,CASSYTRDSSYEQYF
TRBJ2-1,TRBV6-1,-,-,TGTGCCAGCAGCAGGGGGGTCAACGCGAACAATGAGCAGTTCTTC,CASSRGVNANNEQFF
TRBJ1-1,TRBV15,-,-,TGTGCCACCAGCCATTTACTAATGAACACTGAAGCTTTCTTT,CATSHLLMNTEAFF
TRBJ2-5,TRBV10-1,-,-,TGCGCCAGCAGTGATACCAAGTTTTCAGAGACCCAGTACTTC,CASSDTKFSETQYF
TRBJ1-2,TRBV10-3,TRBD1,few,TGTGCCATCAGTGGACAGGGGAACTATGGCTACACCTTC,CAISGQGNYGYTF
TRBJ2-1,TRBV12-3/TRBV12-4,TRBD2,-,TGTGCCAGCACCCCTAGCGGGAGGACCAATGAGCAGTTCTTC,CASTPSGRTNEQFF
TRBJ2-5,TRBV12-5,-,few,TGTGCTAGTGGTTTGTCGGGGGCAGAGACCCAGTACTTC,CASGLSGAETQYF
TRBJ2-5,TRBV2,TRBD2,few,TGTGCCAGCCGATGGACCGGGACTAGGAAAGAGACCCAGTACTTC,CASRWTGTRKETQYF
TRBJ1-6,TRBV20-1,-,-,TGCAGTGCTAGATCGGGGCCACCCCTCCACTTT,CSARSGPPLHF
TRBJ2-3,TRBV3-1,-,-,TGTGCCAGCAGCCAAGTGTTGGGAGAGTCAGATACGCAGTATTTT,CASSQVLGESDTQYF
TRBJ1-6,TRBV12-3/TRBV12-4,-,few,TGTGCCAGCAGTTTGGGCAGAACTCTCCACTTT,CASSLGRTLHF
TRBJ2-3,TRBV5-1,-,-,TGCGCCAGCAGCTTGGCCGAAACAGGGTCGGGCACAGATACGCAGTATTTT,CASSLAETGSGTDTQYF
TRBJ2-5,TRBV7-9,-,-,TGTGCCAGCAGCTCCGGAAAACAAAACCTCCAAGAGACCCAGTACTTC,CASSSGKQNLQETQYF
TRBJ1-5,TRBV20-1,-,few,TGCAGTGCCCAAATCGGCAATAGCAATCAGCCCCAGCATTTT,CSAQIGNSNQPQHF
TRBJ1-3,TRBV27,-,-,TGTGCCAGCAGTTTATCAGGGCGAGTCTCTGGAAACACCATATATTTT,CASSLSGRVSGNTIYF
TRBJ1-1,TRBV27,-,-,TGTGCCAGCAGTTTCTCACAGACGAACACTGAAGCTTTCTTT,CASSFSQTNTEAFF
TRBJ2-2,TRBV29-1,TRBD1,few,TGCAGCGGGGGGACAGGGGTTCCCGGGGAGCTGTTTTTT,CSGGTGVPGELFF
TRBJ2-1,TRBV5-1,TRBD2,-,TGCGCCAGCAGCGTGGGGGGGACTAGGGGCCTCAATGAGCAGTTCTTC,CASSVGGTRGLNEQFF